The sequence of this T cell receptor beta chain was determined in a study of blood T cell repertoires in COVID-19. In the study overall: COVID-19 samples collected from the United States, Italy and Spain covered acute and convalescent phases. From T cells, B-cell-depleted T cells, or PBMCs came the material, which was cDNA or gDNA.

There are 15 residues in the CDR3. Losses at the gene ends were 11 bases for V and 5 bases for J; bases not matched to a gene: 18. Germline loops: CDR1 ENHRY, CDR2 SYGVKD. In the original analysis: Reference gene primer amplification in the assay estimated nucleated cell counts. Some clones are missing from TCRdb's copy, which holds only in-frame ones; the method was immunoSEQ multiplex PCR. That table gives V, J and clone size, and the DNA gave D and trimming. The repertoire includes some 230,000 clones, 84% of them detected once, and approximately 5.1% sits in the top ten. This chain joins TRBV10-3 and TRBJ2-7, with 7 bases fitting TRBD2. The source of this sequence is a woman aged 60-75 years who had recovered from COVID-19. The sample was peripheral blood. This CDR3 reads CALPRFRAGNHEQYF. The DNA of the CDR3 is TGTGCCCTCCCGAGGTTTCGAGCGGGGAACCACGAGCAGTACTTC.